This T cell receptor beta chain was sequenced during a study of T-cell reconstitution after alpha-beta-depleted transplantation in children. Germline loops: CDR1 SGHAT, CDR2 FQNNGV. The trim removed 3 bases at V and 2 bases at J, leaving 13 bases unmatched. CDR3 length: 18 amino acids. Comment on this clonotype: Its specificity is unknown.

Findings and limits, study-wide: Some patients' high day-60 TCRbeta diversity was traced to surviving recipient T cells and thymic progenitors. Reports say that about two months after transplant, the alpha-beta T cells came out of several hundred graft clones that had expanded.

A library of TCRbeta sequences, prepared with unique molecular identifiers, was generated. TCRdb recomputed calls from the PCR reads with MiXCR, one row per CDR3 protein. This sample has nearly 3,000 distinct CDR3 sequences, with 20% to 25% found just once. The chain is built from TRBV11-2 and TRBJ1-5, with 7 nucleotides matching TRBD1. Sequenced here: PBMCs, mostly from graft donor cells, sampled 60 days after TCRalphabeta/CD19-depleted stem cell transplant. This clonotype was sampled from a female patient under 18 who had a stem cell transplant for acute lymphoblastic leukemia, so the T cells may come from the graft donor. CDR3 DNA sequence: TGTGCCAGCAGCTTTAGGGGGACAGAGGGTTGGGGCAATCAGCCCCAGCATTTT. Protein product: CASSFRGTEGWGNQPQHF.